The present T cell receptor (beta chain) was sequenced within a study of CD8+ T cells in alopecia areata (dated by TCRdb to 2016 to 2019). A note on the overall study: Treated patients were enrolled in an open-label pilot trial of oral tofacitinib, 5 to 10 mg twice daily, for moderate-to-severe alopecia areata. Patients stayed on tofacitinib for 6 to 18 months and then had 6 months of follow-up off drug so that delayed response and recurrence could be assessed. Scalp clonality was compared across normal scalp (n=4), patchy alopecia areata scalp (n=8), and alopecia totalis/universalis scalp (n=8). TCRbeta CDR3 regions were amplified by immunoSEQ multiplex PCR with 35 Vbeta forward and 13 Jbeta reverse primers. Human TCRbeta sequencing covered scalp tissue and sorted CD4+ and CD8+ peripheral blood T cells from patchy and totalis/universalis alopecia areata patients and healthy controls. The SALT score, which quantifies the percentage of affected scalp surface area, was used to measure disease severity in treated patients. Biopsies were taken from tofacitinib-treated patients at baseline and again at 4 and 24 weeks into treatment, and several of those patients also had a later scalp biopsy. To study T cell clonal expansion in alopecia areata, the researchers applied high-throughput TCRbeta sequencing to both the C3H/HeJ mouse model and human patients. RNA was obtained with the PAXgene miRNA kit for fixed scalp, the miRNeasy kit for PBMCs, and the RNeasy kit for mouse skin. General study outcomes and caveats: Unlike mouse skin, which is dominated by gammadelta T cells, normal human skin has resident alphabeta T cells that are also sequenced, and this complicates analysis of the scalp TCR repertoire. Tofacitinib significantly decreased scalp clonality and the number of expanded CD8+ clones among the top 100 scalp clones. Many expanded lesional clones persisted in scalp and blood during tofacitinib treatment, which may partly explain relapse after stopping treatment. Compared with mice, TCR sequences shared between patients were less clear, possibly partly because of HLA diversity across the patient population. Lesional scalp, especially in alopecia totalis/universalis, showed higher clonality and more expanded CD8+ clones than normal scalp, suggesting antigenic drive. The treated cohort was small, with a single nonresponder, so links between baseline CD8+ expansion and response need larger studies.

The treatment or condition label of this sample denotes: oral pan-JAK inhibitor, 5-10 mg twice daily. Lesional scalp punch biopsies and peripheral blood were collected from alopecia areata patients. PBMCs were isolated by density centrifugation and stained for CD3, CD4 and CD8, after which CD4+ and CD8+ T cells were sorted on a FACSAria. From a lookup of the germline V gene, CDR1 and CDR2 are MGHDK and SYGVNS. The CDR3 holds 15 amino acids from the cysteine to the phenylalanine. Solely the CDR3 DNA is kept, with 45 bases framed from the first base. V gives up 3 bases and J gives up 0 bases, and the segment between their germline ends measures 10 bases. Regarding this clone: Its antigen specificity is not known. Per-nucleotide qualities are absent, and no much larger clonotype sits a single base away.

Preparation of the library involved the immunoSEQ multiplex PCR assay. To provide template for TCR sequencing, every sample had RNA extracted and reverse transcribed into cDNA. SuperScript III was used for first-strand cDNA synthesis, primed with a 2:1 mix of oligo-dT and random hexamers. A synthetic immune receptor repertoire was used to measure amplification bias, and any remaining bias was corrected computationally. As for how the authors treated the data: After raw reads were preprocessed to remove errors, the CDR3 was defined following IMGT conventions as running from the conserved cysteine to phenylalanine. Clonality was computed as 1 minus the Shannon entropy, with the entropy normalized by log2 of the number of productive unique TCRs. Whether each scalp clone was CD4 or CD8 was inferred by checking scalp TCRbeta sequences against the CD4 and CD8 repertoires from sorted blood. This immuneACCESS table, as held by TCRdb, lists in-frame sequences with V and J called but not all clones. Of the missing ones, under half trace to an unresolved V gene in checked studies; the others have no known cause. Clonal size and the V and J genes are those of that table, whereas D and trimming came from the DNA. In this sample the table shows about 260,000 clones, roughly 60% of which occur a single time. Of the sample, roughly 0.88% is held by the ten largest clones.

This TCR was sampled from a human donor with alopecia areata. The chain uses TRBV25-1 and TRBJ2-3, with TRBD2 perhaps the D gene, on 6 matching bases. The sample here was CD4+ T cells sorted from blood, taken around week 54, from a patient treated with tofacitinib. The nucleotide sequence is TGTGCCAGCAGTGATCCCGGGACTAGCACAGATACGCAGTATTTT. Its translation reads: CASSDPGTSTDTQYF.